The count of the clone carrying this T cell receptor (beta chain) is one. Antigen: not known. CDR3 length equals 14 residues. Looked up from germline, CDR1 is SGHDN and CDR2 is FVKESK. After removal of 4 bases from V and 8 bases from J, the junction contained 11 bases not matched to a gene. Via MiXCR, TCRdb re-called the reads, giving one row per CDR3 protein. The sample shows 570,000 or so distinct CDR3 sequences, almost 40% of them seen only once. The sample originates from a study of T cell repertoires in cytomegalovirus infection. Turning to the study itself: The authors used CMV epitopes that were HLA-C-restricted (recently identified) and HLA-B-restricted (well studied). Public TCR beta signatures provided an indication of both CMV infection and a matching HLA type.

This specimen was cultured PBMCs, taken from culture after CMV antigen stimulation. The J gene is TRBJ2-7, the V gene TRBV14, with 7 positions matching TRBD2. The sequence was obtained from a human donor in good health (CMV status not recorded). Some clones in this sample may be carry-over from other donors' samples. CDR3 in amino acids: CASSLIGGSSKQYF. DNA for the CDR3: TGTGCCAGCAGCCTCATAGGCGGGAGTAGCAAGCAGTACTTC.